This T cell receptor (beta chain) was sequenced for a study of blood T cell repertoires in COVID-19. Libraries were prepared by immunoSEQ multiplex PCR; TCRdb keeps only in-frame clonotypes and omits some of them. The sample shows roughly 56,000 clones, roughly 91% of them seen only once. The germline CDR1 and CDR2 sequences are SGDLS and YYNGEE. Trimming took off 4 bases at V and 0 bases at J, with 20 bases between the two ends. The CDR3 has 19 amino acids. The receptor was derived from a man aged 50-59 years with active COVID-19. The material sequenced was peripheral blood. This chain joins TRBV9 and TRBJ2-6; perhaps TRBD1 as D (6 bases). CDR3 nucleotides: TGTGCCAGCAGCTCCCACAGGGATTCACCGCACTCTGGGGCCAACGTCCTGACTTTC. Encoded protein: CASSSHRDSPHSGANVLTF. The full variable domain, rest sourced from reference TRBV9 and TRBJ2-6, is DSGVTQTPKHLITATGQRVTLRCSPRSGDLSVYWYQQSLDQGLQFLIQYYNGEERAKGNILERFSAQQFPDLHSELNLSSLELGDSALYFCASSSHRDSPHSGANVLTFGAGSRLTVL.